The 10 T cell receptor beta chains given below trace back to one sample, sequenced in a study of molecular identifiers for immune sequencing clone quantification. TCRdb ran MiXCR on the PCR reads and lists one entry per CDR3 protein. The sample yields about 35,000 distinct CDR3 sequences, approximately 20% seen once. The sample taken for sequencing was naive CD8+ T cells from blood, with Jurkat cell RNA spiked in. The subset denotes: FACS-sorted CD8+CD4-CCR7+CD45RA+ naive T cells. All receptors come from a human donor in good health. Some libraries in this study had Jurkat cell RNA spiked in.

In the case of this clonotype: A much larger clone lies one base from this, so it may be a read error. CDR3 DNA sequence: TGTGCCAGCAGTCATACAGAGACTCAGCCCCAGCATTTT. It yields the protein CASSHTETQPQHF. V and J are TRBV5-6 and TRBJ1-5; D is unresolved. CDR3 size: 13 residues. The germline V gene encodes CDR1 SGHDT and CDR2 YYEEEE. Between the trimmed V and J ends, which lost 5 bases and 6 bases, there was a span of 12 bases.

This clonotype was observed a few times. This chain uses TRBV18 with TRBJ2-2; D is uncertain. V shed 5 bases and J shed 5 bases, with 12 bases lying between them. Germline-derived CDR1 and CDR2 are KGHSH and LQKENI. CDR3 length equals 14 residues. The CDR3 DNA sequence: TGTGCCAGCTCATTTTTTGAATCGACCGGGGAGCTGTTTTTT. This sequence encodes CASSFFESTGELFF.

In the case of this clonotype: A much bigger clone sits one base away, suggesting this may be a read error. The J gene is TRBJ2-5, the V gene TRBV27; D remains ambiguous. The germline V gene has CDR1 MNHEY and CDR2 SMNVEV (reference sequence). The CDR3 covers 11 residues. CDR3 in DNA: TGTGCCAGCAGATATCAAGAGACCCTGTACTTC. Its protein product is CASRYQETLYF.

This clonotype was picked up a small number of times. The chain has TRBV3-1 and TRBJ2-7, with 8 bases matching TRBD2. Germline V CDR1 and CDR2: LGHDT, YNNKEL (reference sequence). The CDR3 totals 14 residues. The V gene end was trimmed by 5 bases and the J gene end by 6 bases; junction bases not matched to a gene: 9. CDR3 in amino acids: CASSATSASAEQYF. The CDR3 coding sequence is TGTGCCAGCAGCGCGACTAGCGCCTCCGCCGAGCAGTACTTC.

This clonotype was recorded many times. The chain links TRBV3-1 to TRBJ2-7; D call uncertain. The CDR3 has 17 amino acids. Germline CDR1 LGHDT, CDR2 YNNKEL (reference sequence). The V and J ends lost 1 base and 3 bases respectively, with 19 bases between them. The CDR3 region has the DNA TGTGCCAGCAGCCAAGGTTACAGCCAGATCGACTTCTACGAGCAGTACTTC. As protein: CASSQGYSQIDFYEQYF.

This clonotype appeared many times. This rearrangement joins TRBV7-9 to TRBJ2-7, with 8 positions matching TRBD2. The CDR3 is 14 amino acids. V gave up 5 bases and J gave up 6 bases; unmatched junction bases: 9. Per the germline V gene, CDR1 is SEHNR and CDR2 is FQNEAQ (reference sequence). CDR3 bases: TGTGCCAGCAGCCCCGGGGGGGGGGGCATCGAGCAGTACTTC. As protein: CASSPGGGGIEQYF.

With regard to this clonotype: A single base separates this from a much larger clone, so it may be a read error. The chain joins TRBV12-3 or TRBV12-4 to TRBJ2-3; either TRBD1 or TRBD2 may supply D (5 bases each). Trimming took 7 bases from V and 2 from J, leaving 10 bases between them. This CDR3 region has 13 residues. CDR3 in amino acids: CASTRGPTDTQYF. The CDR3 coding sequence is TGTGCCAGCACCCGGGGCCCCACAGATACGCAGTATTTT.

On this clonotype: Since the CDR3 does not end with the conserved phenylalanine or tryptophan, this likely comes from a read error. V usage is TRBV13 and J usage is TRBJ2-7; 13 positions agree with TRBD2. This CDR3 region has 17 residues. Germline CDR1 and CDR2: PRHDT and FYEKMQ (reference sequence). The V gene end was trimmed by 5 bases and the J gene end by 4 bases; junction bases not matched to a gene: 11. The CDR3 protein is CASSTRLAGGLQYEQYL. For the CDR3, the DNA is TGTGCCAGCAGCACCAGACTAGCGGGAGGCCTTCAATACGAGCAGTACCTC.

As concerns this clonotype: This may stem from a read error, because a much larger clone lies one nucleotide away. Likely a read error: the CDR3 ends without its conserved phenylalanine or tryptophan. V and J are TRBV7-9 and TRBJ1-4, with 8 positions matching TRBD1. Germline loops: CDR1 SEHNR, CDR2 FQNEAQ (reference sequence). The CDR3 spans 16 residues. The ends lost 5 bases at V and 0 bases at J; junction bases unmatched: 5. The CDR3 region is CASSTDRGTTNEKLFL. As DNA, the CDR3 is TGTGCCAGCAGCACTGACAGGGGAACAACTAATGAAAAACTGTTTCTT.

The chain links TRBV4-3 to TRBJ2-2; 9 nucleotides line up with TRBD1. The V and J ends lost 0 bases and 6 bases, in that order; junction bases with no gene match: 11. CDR3 length equals 18 residues. CDR1 is LGHNA and CDR2 is YSLEER in the germline V gene. The chain's CDR3 is CASSQERGQGMQAGELFF. Written as DNA, the CDR3 is TGCGCCAGCAGCCAAGAACGGGGACAGGGTATGCAAGCCGGGGAGCTGTTTTTT.